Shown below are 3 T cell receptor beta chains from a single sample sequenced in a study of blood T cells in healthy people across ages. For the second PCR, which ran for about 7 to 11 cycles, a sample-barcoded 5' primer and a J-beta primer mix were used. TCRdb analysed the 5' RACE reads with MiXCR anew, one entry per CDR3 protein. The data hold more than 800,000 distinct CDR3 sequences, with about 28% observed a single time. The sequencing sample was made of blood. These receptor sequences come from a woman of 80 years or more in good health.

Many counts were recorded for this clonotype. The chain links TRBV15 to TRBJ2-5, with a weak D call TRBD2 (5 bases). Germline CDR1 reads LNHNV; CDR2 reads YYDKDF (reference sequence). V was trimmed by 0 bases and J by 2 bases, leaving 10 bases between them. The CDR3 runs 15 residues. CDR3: CATSRDPAAQETQYF. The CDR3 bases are TGTGCCACCAGCAGAGACCCAGCGGCACAAGAGACCCAGTACTTC.

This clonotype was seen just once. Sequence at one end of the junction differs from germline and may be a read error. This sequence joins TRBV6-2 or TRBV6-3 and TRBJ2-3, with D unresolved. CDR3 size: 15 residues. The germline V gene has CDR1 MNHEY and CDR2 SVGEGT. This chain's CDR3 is CASSYQAFGTDTRYF. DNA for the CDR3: TGTGCCAGCAGTTACCAAGCTTTTGGCACAGATACGCGGTATTTT.

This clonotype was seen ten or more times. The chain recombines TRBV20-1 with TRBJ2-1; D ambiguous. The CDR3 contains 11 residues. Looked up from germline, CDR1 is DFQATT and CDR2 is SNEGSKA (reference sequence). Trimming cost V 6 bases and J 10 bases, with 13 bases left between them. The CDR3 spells CSATDQREQFF. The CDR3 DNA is TGCAGTGCCACGGACCAGAGAGAGCAGTTCTTC.